Described below is a single T cell receptor (beta chain) sequence and its context. This entry belongs to a study of blood T cell repertoires in COVID-19. Background on the study: The United States, Italy and Spain provided the acute and convalescent COVID-19 samples. Sources were T cells, B-cell-depleted T cells, or PBMCs; the material itself was cDNA or gDNA.

CDR1 and CDR2 (germline): SNHLY, FYNNEI. CDR3 length: 14 amino acids. With 7 bases clipped from V and 6 bases from J, the junction kept 10 bases outside the gene matches. This table comes from immunoSEQ multiplex PCR, and its TCRdb copy is limited to in-frame clones, with some not included. Here the sample spans 100,000 to 150,000 clones, 80% to 95% being singletons. The material sequenced was peripheral blood. This receptor was taken from a middle-aged man with COVID-19, enrolled during active disease. V and J are TRBV2 and TRBJ2-7; 9 bases line up with TRBD1. CDR3 amino acids: CASIRRTGVAEQYF. Here the CDR3 DNA reads TGTGCCAGCATTCGGAGGACAGGGGTTGCCGAGCAGTACTTC.